This is a list of T cell receptor beta chains from one sample in a study of blood T cell repertoires in COVID-19. Here immunoSEQ multiplex PCR was the method, and the copy in TCRdb shows in-frame clones only, minus some. The data show roughly 100,000 clones, around 90% seen once. Sequencing was carried out using peripheral blood. Receptors originate from a woman in her seventies with acute or convalescent COVID-19. Both conserved end residues are part of each CDR3. D genes are given only for firm matches. Only some rows state a clone size, as once, few, many or a class for expanded clones.

j_call d_call v_call clone_size cdr3_nt cdr3_aa
TRBJ1-5 NA TRBV6-1 NA TGTGCCAGCAGTGATATCTCGGGGTACAATCAGCCCCAGCATTTT CASSDISGYNQPQHF
TRBJ1-5 NA TRBV4-2 few TGTGCCAGCAGCCAATCTGTCAGCAATCAGCCCCAGCATTTT CASSQSVSNQPQHF
TRBJ2-1 NA TRBV7-2 NA TGTGCCAGCAGCATCGGGGGAGGCTCCTACAATGAGCAGTTCTTC CASSIGGGSYNEQFF
TRBJ1-4 TRBD1 TRBV30 once TGTGCCTGGAGCCCGGACAGGGCCTCGAGAGGGGCGGAAAAACTGTTTTTT CAWSPDRASRGAEKLFF
TRBJ1-6 NA TRBV3-1/TRBV3-2 NA TGTGCCAGCAGCCAACTCCCTCGAGTTTGGGGGCTCCTCCACTTT CASSQLPRVWGLLHF
TRBJ1-3 NA TRBV9 few TGTGCCAGCAGCGTCCGAGGGGGTACAGAATCTGGAAACACCATATATTTT CASSVRGGTESGNTIYF
TRBJ2-1 TRBD2 TRBV27 NA TGTGCCAGCACCCTACTAGCGGGCAGATACAATGAGCAGTTCTTC CASTLLAGRYNEQFF
TRBJ2-5 TRBD2 TRBV11-2 NA TGTGCCAGCAGCTTATCCCCTAGCGGGGGGGCGTCGTTGGAGACCCAGTACTTC CASSLSPSGGASLETQYF
TRBJ1-3 NA TRBV10-1 NA TGCGCCAGCAGTGAAAACCCGACAGTGCACTCTGGAAACACCATATATTTT CASSENPTVHSGNTIYF
TRBJ1-4 NA TRBV7-8 NA TGTGCCAGCAGCTTAGGGCAGGGTTGGGAAAAACTGTTTTTT CASSLGQGWEKLFF
TRBJ1-1 NA TRBV19 few TGTGCCAGTAGTAGGGCTGTCCGGCAGAACATGAACACTGAAGCTTTCTTT CASSRAVRQNMNTEAFF
TRBJ2-3 TRBD2 TRBV7-8 NA TGTGCCAGCACTTCCTGGACTAGCGGGGCAGATACGCAGTATTTT CASTSWTSGADTQYF
TRBJ1-1 TRBD1 TRBV5-1 NA TGCGCCAGCGCCCGGTCCTCCTGGGACAGGGCTGGGAACACTGAAGCTTTCTTT CASARSSWDRAGNTEAFF
TRBJ1-4 TRBD1 TRBV28 NA TGTGCCAGCAGTTTACCCATGGACAGGGCTAGGGAAAAACTGTTTTTT CASSLPMDRAREKLFF
TRBJ1-2 NA TRBV13 NA TGTGCCAGCAGCTCGCTCACCAGGGAAAACTATGGCTACACCTTC CASSSLTRENYGYTF
TRBJ1-6 TRBD1 TRBV5-8 NA TGTGCCAGCAGCCTGGGACAGTTCTATTCACCCCTCCACTTT CASSLGQFYSPLHF
TRBJ1-2 TRBD1 TRBV27 NA TGTGCCAGCAGTGTCACAGGGGCCTCCTATGGCTACACCTTC CASSVTGASYGYTF
TRBJ2-3 NA TRBV11-2 once TGTGCCAGCAGCTTATCGTCCAGCGTCCAATACGGGTATTTT CASSLSSSVQYGYF
TRBJ1-2 TRBD1 TRBV5-4 NA TGTGCCAGCAGCTTGACAGGGGGCGCGGGGACTAACTATGGCTACACCTTC CASSLTGGAGTNYGYTF
TRBJ2-2 TRBD1 TRBV6-5 NA TGTGCCAGCAGGGCGACAGGGAACGGGGAGCTGTTTTTT CASRATGNGELFF
TRBJ2-7 NA TRBV5-1 NA TGCGCCAGCAGCTTGTTGGGCCAGATACAGACGTACGAGCAGTACTTC CASSLLGQIQTYEQYF
TRBJ1-5 NA TRBV28 NA TGTGCCAGCAGTTTACGGGACGGGGGGTATCAGCCCCAGCATTTT CASSLRDGGYQPQHF
TRBJ2-3 TRBD2 TRBV5-1 NA TGCGCCAGCAGCCGACGAGCTAGCGGCTCCACAGATACGCAGTATTTT CASSRRASGSTDTQYF
TRBJ1-6 TRBD1 TRBV28 NA TGTGCCAGCAGATTCCGGGACAGGGGGGGATCACCCCTCCACTTT CASRFRDRGGSPLHF
TRBJ2-2 NA TRBV5-1 NA TGCGCCAGCAGCTTTAATAGCGAGACCGGGGAGCTGTTTTTT CASSFNSETGELFF
TRBJ1-1 NA TRBV7-9 NA TGTGCCAGCAGCTTAGCGTGGGGCAGTATGAACACTGAAGCTTTCTTT CASSLAWGSMNTEAFF
TRBJ2-7 NA TRBV28 NA TGTGCCAGCAGGACCTCTACAGGGAATCGGCAGTACTTC CASRTSTGNRQYF
TRBJ2-3 NA TRBV7-9 NA TGTGCCAGCAGCTTAGCCCGTTACGGAGCCAGCACAGATACGCAGTATTTT CASSLARYGASTDTQYF
TRBJ1-2 NA TRBV6-1 NA TGTGCCAGCAGTGAAGGACAATTTGTCGGCTACACCTTC CASSEGQFVGYTF
TRBJ1-1 NA TRBV30 NA TGTGCCTGGACCGGACAGCCTGCTGAAGCTTTCTTT CAWTGQPAEAFF
TRBJ1-1 TRBD1 TRBV2 NA TGTGCCAGCAGGGGGCAGGGGGGAACTGAAGCTTTCTTT CASRGQGGTEAFF
TRBJ1-4 TRBD1 TRBV9 NA TGTGCCAGCAGCGAGGGACAGGGGGCAGGGGGTGAAAAACTGTTTTTT CASSEGQGAGGEKLFF
TRBJ2-1 TRBD1 TRBV28 NA TGTGCCAGCAGTTTACCGGGACAGGGGACCAATGAGCAGTTCTTC CASSLPGQGTNEQFF
TRBJ2-3 NA TRBV27 NA TGTGCCAGCAGTCTCCTACCTCGCACAGATACGCAGTATTTT CASSLLPRTDTQYF
TRBJ2-6 NA TRBV30 NA TGTGCCTGGAGGGGAGGATTTGGGGCCAACGTCCTGACTTTC CAWRGGFGANVLTF
TRBJ2-3 TRBD2 TRBV5-4 NA TGTGCCAGCAGCTCCCAGACTAGCGGGAGGAGGGCAGATACGCAGTATTTT CASSSQTSGRRADTQYF
TRBJ1-1 NA TRBV5-6 NA TGTGCCAGCAGCTTGTACGGGTTCGGGAACACTGAAGCTTTCTTT CASSLYGFGNTEAFF
TRBJ1-5 NA TRBV7-6 NA TGTGCCAGCAGCTTAGGTACGAACTCCGGCAATCAGCCCCAGCATTTT CASSLGTNSGNQPQHF
TRBJ1-4 NA TRBV18 NA TGTGCCAGCTCCCCAACCTTGGACGTAAGGGGTGAAAAACTGTTTTTT CASSPTLDVRGEKLFF
TRBJ2-1 NA TRBV3-1/TRBV3-2 NA TGTGCCAGCAGCCAGAGCGATACTGAGCAGTTCTTC CASSQSDTEQFF
TRBJ2-3 NA TRBV14 NA TGTGCCAGCAGCCAAGTCGGGGGGCTAGCAACAGATACGCAGTATTTT CASSQVGGLATDTQYF
TRBJ2-1 TRBD2 TRBV28 NA TGTGCCAGCAGTTCGTTAGCGGGGAGCTCCTACAATGAGCAGTTCTTC CASSSLAGSSYNEQFF
TRBJ2-5 NA TRBV12-3/TRBV12-4 NA TGTGCCAGCAGTTTCAATCAAGAGACCCAGTACTTC CASSFNQETQYF
TRBJ2-3 TRBD1 TRBV15 NA TGTGCCACCAGCAGGACGGACAGGGGTATCGGGATATTAAACACAGATACGCAGTATTTT CATSRTDRGIGILNTDTQYF
TRBJ2-7 TRBD1 TRBV2 NA TGTGCCAGCATGAGGGACAGGGTGGTCCACGAGCAGTACTTC CASMRDRVVHEQYF
TRBJ2-5 TRBD1 TRBV24-1 once TGTGCCACCAGTGATTCCTCCGGGACAGGGCGCGAGACCCAGTACTTC CATSDSSGTGRETQYF
TRBJ2-1 TRBD2 TRBV5-1 NA TGCGCCAGCAGCTTGGAGGGGAGTGGTAGCGGGGGGTCCTACAATGAGCAGTTCTTC CASSLEGSGSGGSYNEQFF
TRBJ1-3 NA TRBV11-2 NA TGTGCCAGCAGTATCACCCGGACAGTCAACTCTGGAAACACCATATATTTT CASSITRTVNSGNTIYF
TRBJ2-4 TRBD2 TRBV27 NA TGTGCCAGCACCCGGCTGGCCGGGACTAGCGGGAGAGGGGACCTAGCCAAAAACATTCAGTACTTC CASTRLAGTSGRGDLAKNIQYF
TRBJ2-2 NA TRBV11-3 once TGTGCCAGCAGCCTTGCCGGGGAGCTGTTTTTT CASSLAGELFF
TRBJ2-7 NA TRBV11-3 NA TGTGCCAGCAGCTTAGATTCTAGTTCCGAGCAGTACTTC CASSLDSSSEQYF
TRBJ1-4 NA TRBV7-2 NA TGTGCCAGCAGGCGACGAACAACAGGTGCAACTAATGAAAAACTGTTTTTT CASRRRTTGATNEKLFF